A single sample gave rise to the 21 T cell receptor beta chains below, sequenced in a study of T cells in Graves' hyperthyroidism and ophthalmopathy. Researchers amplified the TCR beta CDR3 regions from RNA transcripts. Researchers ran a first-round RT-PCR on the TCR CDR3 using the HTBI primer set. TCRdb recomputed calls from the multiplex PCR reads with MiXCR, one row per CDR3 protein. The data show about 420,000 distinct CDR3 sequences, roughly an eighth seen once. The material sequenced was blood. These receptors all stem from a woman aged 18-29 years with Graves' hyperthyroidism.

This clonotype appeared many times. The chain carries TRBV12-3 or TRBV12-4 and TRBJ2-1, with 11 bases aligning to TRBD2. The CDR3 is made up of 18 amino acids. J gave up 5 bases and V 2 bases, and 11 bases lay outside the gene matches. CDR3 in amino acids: CASSLYSLTSGVNNEQFF. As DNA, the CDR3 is TGTGCCAGCAGTTTATATTCCTTGACTAGCGGGGTGAACAATGAGCAGTTCTTC.

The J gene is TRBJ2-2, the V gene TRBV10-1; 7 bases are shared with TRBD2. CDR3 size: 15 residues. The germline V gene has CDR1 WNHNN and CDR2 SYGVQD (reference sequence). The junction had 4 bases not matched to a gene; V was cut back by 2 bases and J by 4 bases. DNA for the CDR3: TGCGCCAGCAGTGAGACTAGCGAAACCACCGGGGAGCTGTTTTTT. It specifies CASSETSETTGELFF.

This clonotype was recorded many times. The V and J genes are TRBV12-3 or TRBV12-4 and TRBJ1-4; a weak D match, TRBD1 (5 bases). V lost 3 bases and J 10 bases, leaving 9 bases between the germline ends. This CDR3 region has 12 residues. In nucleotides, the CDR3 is TGTGCCAGCAGTTTCGGGGGAGGAAAACTGTTTTTT. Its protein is CASSFGGGKLFF.

CDR3 bases: TGCAGTGCTAGGGCTAGGACAGTAAGCTCCTACAATGAGCAGTTCTTC. It encodes CSARARTVSSYNEQFF. The V call is TRBV20-1, the J call TRBJ2-1; D possibly corresponds to TRBD1 (6 bases). V lost 3 bases, J lost 0 bases, and 15 bases lay in between. There are 16 residues in the CDR3. Germline CDR1 is DFQATT and CDR2 is SNEGSKA (reference sequence).

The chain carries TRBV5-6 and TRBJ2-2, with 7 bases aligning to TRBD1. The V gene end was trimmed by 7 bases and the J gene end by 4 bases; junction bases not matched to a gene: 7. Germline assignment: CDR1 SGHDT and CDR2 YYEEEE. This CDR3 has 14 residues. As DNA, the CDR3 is TGTGCCAGCGTGAGACAGGGTGGCACCGGGGAGCTGTTTTTT. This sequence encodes CASVRQGGTGELFF. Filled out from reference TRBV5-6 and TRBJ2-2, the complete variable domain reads DAGVTQSPTHLIKTRGQQVTLRCSPKSGHDTVSWYQQALGQGPQFIFQYYEEEERQRGNFPDRFSGHQFPNYSSELNVNALLLGDSALYLCASVRQGGTGELFFGEGSRLTVL.

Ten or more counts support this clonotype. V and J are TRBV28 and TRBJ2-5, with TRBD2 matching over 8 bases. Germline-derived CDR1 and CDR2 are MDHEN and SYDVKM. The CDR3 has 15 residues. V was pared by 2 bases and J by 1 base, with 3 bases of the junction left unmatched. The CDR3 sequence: CASSLQREIQETQYF. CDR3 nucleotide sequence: TGTGCCAGCAGTTTACAGCGGGAGATCCAAGAGACCCAGTACTTC.

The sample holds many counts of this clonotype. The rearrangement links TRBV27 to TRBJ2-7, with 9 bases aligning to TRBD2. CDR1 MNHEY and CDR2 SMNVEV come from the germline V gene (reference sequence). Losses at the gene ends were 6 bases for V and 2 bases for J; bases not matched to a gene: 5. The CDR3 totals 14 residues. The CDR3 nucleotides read TGTGCCAGCAGCCGAGCGGGAGGACCCTACGAGCAGTACTTC. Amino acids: CASSRAGGPYEQYF.

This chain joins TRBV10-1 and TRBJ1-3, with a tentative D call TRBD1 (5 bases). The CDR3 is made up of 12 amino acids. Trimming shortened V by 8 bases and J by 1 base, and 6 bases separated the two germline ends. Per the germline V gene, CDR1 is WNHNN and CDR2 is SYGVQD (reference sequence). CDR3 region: CASQGSGNTIYF. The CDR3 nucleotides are TGCGCCAGCCAGGGATCTGGAAACACCATATATTTT.

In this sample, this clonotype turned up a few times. The DNA for the CDR3 is TGTGCCAGCAGCGGCGGGACTAGCTTGGAAACCGGGGAGCTGTTTTTT. Its translation: CASSGGTSLETGELFF. The chain links TRBV9 to TRBJ2-2, with 9 bases that match TRBD2. The germline gives CDR1 SGDLS, CDR2 YYNGEE. The V and J ends lost 3 bases and 5 bases, in that order; junction bases with no gene match: 8. The CDR3 loop spans 16 amino acids.

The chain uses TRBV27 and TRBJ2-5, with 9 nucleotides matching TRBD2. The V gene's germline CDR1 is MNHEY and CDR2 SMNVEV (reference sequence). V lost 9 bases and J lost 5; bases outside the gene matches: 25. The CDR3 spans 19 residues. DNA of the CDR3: TGTGCCAGGCAGCTCACCGGGACTAGCAGATTAGGGGGGTTGGAGACCCAGTACTTC. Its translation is CARQLTGTSRLGGLETQYF.

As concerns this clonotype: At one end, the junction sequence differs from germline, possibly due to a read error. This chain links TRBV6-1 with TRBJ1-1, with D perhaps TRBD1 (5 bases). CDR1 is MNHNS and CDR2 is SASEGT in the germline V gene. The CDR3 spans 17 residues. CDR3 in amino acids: CAISERGAGRMNTEAFF. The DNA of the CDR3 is TGTGCCATCAGTGAGAGAGGAGCAGGGAGGATGAACACTGAAGCTTTCTTT.

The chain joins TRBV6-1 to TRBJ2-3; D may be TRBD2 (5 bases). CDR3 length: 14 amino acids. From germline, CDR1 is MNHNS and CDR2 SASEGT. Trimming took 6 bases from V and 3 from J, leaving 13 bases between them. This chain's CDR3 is CASRLVSGTDTQYF. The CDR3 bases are TGTGCCAGCAGACTAGTGTCGGGGACAGATACGCAGTATTTT.

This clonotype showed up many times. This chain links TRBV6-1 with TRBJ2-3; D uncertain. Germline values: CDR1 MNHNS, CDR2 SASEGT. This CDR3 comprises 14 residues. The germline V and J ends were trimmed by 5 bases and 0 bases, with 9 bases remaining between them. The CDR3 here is CASSYSASTDTQYF. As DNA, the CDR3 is TGTGCCAGCAGTTACAGCGCGAGCACAGATACGCAGTATTTT.

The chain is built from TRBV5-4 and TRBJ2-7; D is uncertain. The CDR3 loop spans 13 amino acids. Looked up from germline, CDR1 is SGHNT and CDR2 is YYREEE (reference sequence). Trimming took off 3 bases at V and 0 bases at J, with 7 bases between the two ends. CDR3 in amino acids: CASSSPSSYEQYF. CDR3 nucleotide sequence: TGTGCCAGCAGCTCTCCTAGCTCCTACGAGCAGTACTTC. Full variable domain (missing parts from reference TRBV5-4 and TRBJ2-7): ETGVTQSPTHLIKTRGQQVTLRCSSQSGHNTVSWYQQALGQGPQFIFQYYREEENGRGNFPPRFSGLQFPNYSSELNVNALELDDSALYLCASSSPSSYEQYFGPGTRLTVT.

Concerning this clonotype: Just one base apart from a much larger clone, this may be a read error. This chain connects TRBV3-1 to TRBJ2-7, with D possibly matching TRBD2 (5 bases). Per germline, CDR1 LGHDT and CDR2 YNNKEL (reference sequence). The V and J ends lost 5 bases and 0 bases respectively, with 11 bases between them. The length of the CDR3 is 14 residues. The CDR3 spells CASSCDYNSYEQYF. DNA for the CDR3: TGTGCCAGCAGCTGTGACTATAACTCCTACGAGCAGTACTTC.

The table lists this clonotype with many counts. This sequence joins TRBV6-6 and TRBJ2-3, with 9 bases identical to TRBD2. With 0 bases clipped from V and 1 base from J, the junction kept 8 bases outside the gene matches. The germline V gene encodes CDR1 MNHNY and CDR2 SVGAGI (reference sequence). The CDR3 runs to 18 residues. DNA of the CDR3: TGTGCCAGCAGTTACTCGATCAGACAGCGGGAGGGCACAGATACGCAGTATTTT. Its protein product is CASSYSIRQREGTDTQYF.

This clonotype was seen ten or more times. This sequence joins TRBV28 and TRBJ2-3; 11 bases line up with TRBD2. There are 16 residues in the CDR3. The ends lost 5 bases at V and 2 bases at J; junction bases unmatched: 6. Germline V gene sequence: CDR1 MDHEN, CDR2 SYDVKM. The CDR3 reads CASSASSGRYTDTQYF. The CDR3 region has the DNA TGTGCCAGCAGTGCCTCTAGCGGGAGGTACACAGATACGCAGTATTTT.

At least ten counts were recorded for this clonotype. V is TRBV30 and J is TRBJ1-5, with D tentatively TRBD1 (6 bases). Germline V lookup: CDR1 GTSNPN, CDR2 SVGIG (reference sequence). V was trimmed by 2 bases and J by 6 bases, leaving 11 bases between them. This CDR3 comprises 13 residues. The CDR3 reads CAWSFTGSQPQHF. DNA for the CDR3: TGTGCCTGGAGTTTCACAGGGAGTCAGCCCCAGCATTTT.

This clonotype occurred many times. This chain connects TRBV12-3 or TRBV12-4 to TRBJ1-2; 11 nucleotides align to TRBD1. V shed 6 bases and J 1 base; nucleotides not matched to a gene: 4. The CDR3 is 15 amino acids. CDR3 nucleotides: TGTGCCAGCAGGGGACAGGGGGGGTTTAACTATGGCTACACCTTC. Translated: CASRGQGGFNYGYTF.

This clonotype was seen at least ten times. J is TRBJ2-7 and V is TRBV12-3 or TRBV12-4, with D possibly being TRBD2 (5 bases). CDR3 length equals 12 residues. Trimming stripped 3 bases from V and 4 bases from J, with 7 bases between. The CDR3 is CASSFEGYEQYF. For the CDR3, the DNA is TGTGCCAGCAGTTTCGAGGGTTACGAGCAGTACTTC.

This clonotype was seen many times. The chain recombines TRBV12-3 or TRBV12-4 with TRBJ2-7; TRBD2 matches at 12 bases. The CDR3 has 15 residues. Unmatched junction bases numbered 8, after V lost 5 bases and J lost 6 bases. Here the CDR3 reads CASSPVTSGRSEQYF. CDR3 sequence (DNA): TGTGCCAGCAGTCCCGTCACTAGCGGGAGGTCCGAGCAGTACTTC.